Listed here is a single T cell receptor beta chain. V dropped 4 bases and J dropped 2 bases, with 6 bases sitting between them. This CDR3 contains 12 residues. Germline assignment: CDR1 MNHNY and CDR2 SVGAGI (reference sequence). In the PCR, 60 Vbeta and 13 Jbeta primers were used. The repertoire was sequenced with immunoSEQ multiplex PCR; TCRdb's copy has only in-frame clones and lacks some. Here the sample spans under 200,000 clones, 81% being singletons. This sample was included in a study of cytomegalovirus exposure and HLA in healthy donors. The clonotype comes from a middle-aged man in good health and CMV-seronegative. The sample comprised PBMCs. The chain links TRBV6-6 to TRBJ2-7; D not resolved. Here the CDR3 reads CASSLQAYEQYF. CDR3 coding DNA: TGTGCCAGCAGTTTGCAGGCCTACGAGCAGTACTTC.